Listed here is a single T cell receptor beta chain. The data belong to a study of blood T cell repertoires in COVID-19. The assay was immunoSEQ multiplex PCR, and TCRdb's table has in-frame clones only and misses some. This table holds about 200,000 clones, more than 70% found once. The sequencing input was peripheral blood. The clonotype originates from a man aged 50 or older with COVID-19, enrolled during active disease.

The CDR3 here is CASRGGVSQPQHF. CDR3 DNA: TGTGCCAGCAGGGGGGGGGTTTCTCAGCCCCAGCATTTT. The gene calls are TRBV27 and TRBJ1-5; TRBD1 is a possible D gene (5 bases). With 6 bases removed from V and 6 bases from J, the gap between germline ends came to 12 bases. CDR3 length equals 13 residues. In germline, CDR1 is MNHEY, CDR2 SMNVEV (reference sequence).